The 9 T cell receptor beta chains below all came from one sample that was sequenced in a study of beta chain features in type 1 diabetes. Sequenced material consisted of expressed TCRB transcripts (all of the isolated RNA was reverse transcribed). Sequencing used immunoSEQ multiplex PCR; TCRdb keeps in-frame clones, though not all of them. The sample yields hundreds of thousands of clones, around 12% seen once. The sequencing sample was made of naive CD4+ T cells from blood. Receptors originate from a man between 18 and 35 years old in good health.

This clone was counted only a few times. V usage is TRBV10-3 and J usage is TRBJ2-6; D uncertain. CDR3 length: 15 residues. V lost 0 bases to trimming and J lost 0 bases, with 3 bases between them. CDR1 and CDR2 (germline): ENHRY, SYGVKD. The CDR3 DNA is TGTGCCATCAGTGAGTCCGGCTCTGGGGCCAACGTCCTGACTTTC. It codes for CAISESGSGANVLTF.

The V call is TRBV28, the J call TRBJ2-7; D may be TRBD1 (6 bases). Germline assignment: CDR1 MDHEN and CDR2 SYDVKM. V dropped 2 bases and J dropped 3 bases, with 11 bases sitting between them. The CDR3 extends over 14 amino acids. CDR3 sequence: CASSLGQNLYEQYF. The CDR3, as DNA: TGTGCCAGCAGTTTAGGACAGAATCTCTACGAGCAGTACTTC.

The chain joins TRBV4-3 to TRBJ2-7; perhaps TRBD1 as D (6 bases). The germline V gene has CDR1 LGHNA and CDR2 YSLEER. The CDR3 spans 15 residues. Deletions cut 0 bases from V and 2 bases from J, with 11 bases between. DNA of the CDR3: TGCGCCAGCAGCCAAGATTTGAACAGGGCCTACGAGCAGTACTTC. The encoded protein is CASSQDLNRAYEQYF.

The chain recombines TRBV10-3 with TRBJ2-5; 8 bases align to TRBD1. This CDR3 contains 14 residues. J lost 4 bases, V lost 6 bases, and 7 bases had no gene match. Germline V gives CDR1 ENHRY, CDR2 SYGVKD. In nucleotides, the CDR3 is TGTGCCATCAGGGCGGACAGGGACGGAGAGACCCAGTACTTC. Its protein product is CAIRADRDGETQYF.

This clone was detected only a few times. The J gene is TRBJ2-7, the V gene TRBV6-5; 7 nucleotides agree with TRBD2. Unmatched junction bases numbered 1, after V lost 0 bases and J lost 2 bases. Germline lookup yields CDR1 MNHEY and CDR2 SVGAGI. The CDR3 has 14 residues. CDR3 protein: CASSYSGGTYEQYF. CDR3 sequence (DNA): TGTGCCAGCAGTTACTCGGGGGGGACCTACGAGCAGTACTTC.

This clone has just a few counts. The J gene is TRBJ2-7, the V gene TRBV6-5, with 10 positions matching TRBD2. Germline V lookup: CDR1 MNHEY, CDR2 SVGAGI. With 7 bases clipped from V and 1 base from J, the junction kept 4 bases outside the gene matches. CDR3 size: 14 residues. The CDR3: CASTLLAGSYEQYF. CDR3 nucleotides: TGTGCCAGCACCTTACTAGCGGGATCCTACGAGCAGTACTTC.

The J gene is TRBJ2-1, the V gene TRBV10-3; TRBD1 agrees at 7 bases. Germline V CDR1 and CDR2: ENHRY, SYGVKD. CDR3 length equals 15 residues. V was clipped by 2 bases and J by 9 bases; unmatched bases: 10. The CDR3 protein is CAISETGDGKREQFF. The DNA for the CDR3 is TGTGCCATCAGTGAGACAGGGGATGGGAAACGTGAGCAGTTCTTC.

The V and J genes are TRBV29-1 and TRBJ1-2; D is unresolved. The V gene lost 3 bases and the J gene lost 4 bases, with 6 bases spanning the gap. Germline loops: CDR1 SQVTM, CDR2 ANQGSEA. The CDR3 sequence is 11 residues long. The CDR3 is CSVDLSYGYTF. Here the CDR3 DNA reads TGCAGCGTTGATTTGAGCTATGGCTACACCTTC.

J is TRBJ2-7 and V is TRBV18; tentative D call: TRBD1 (6 bases). The germline gives CDR1 KGHSH, CDR2 LQKENI. Trimming cost V 4 bases and J 3 bases, with 13 bases left between them. The CDR3 consists of 14 residues. For the CDR3, the DNA is TGTGCCAGCTCACTCGGACAGAGTAACTACGAGCAGTACTTC. This translates into CASSLGQSNYEQYF.